A single sample gave rise to the 6 T cell receptor beta chains below, sequenced in a study of T cell responses to AZD1222 COVID-19 vaccine. The protocol was immunoSEQ multiplex PCR, while the TCRdb copy is restricted to in-frame clones and leaves out a portion. The table shows roughly 150,000 clones, with just under 95% occurring only once. The starting material was peripheral blood, obtained on day 0 of AZD1222 vaccination. The receptors here all came from an adult in good health.

The V call is TRBV9, the J call TRBJ1-6; no reliable D call. The CDR3 has 14 residues. V was clipped by 2 bases and J by 7 bases, with 10 bases between them. The germline V gene encodes CDR1 SGDLS and CDR2 YYNGEE. CDR3 coding DNA: TGTGCCAGCAGCGTGAAGGGATCCAATTCACCCCTCCACTTT. Its protein product is CASSVKGSNSPLHF.

This chain links TRBV19 with TRBJ2-2; D gene ambiguous. Germline lookup yields CDR1 LNHDA and CDR2 SQIVND (reference sequence). With 5 bases removed from V and 4 bases from J, the gap between germline ends came to 14 bases. There are 15 residues in the CDR3. CDR3 sequence (DNA): TGTGCCAGTAGTCTCAGTGGTAGATTCACCGGGGAGCTGTTTTTT. Translation: CASSLSGRFTGELFF.

The chain is built from TRBV29-1 and TRBJ2-1; TRBD2 is a possible D gene (5 bases). The CDR3 sequence is 16 residues long. From germline, CDR1 is SQVTM and CDR2 ANQGSEA. V was clipped by 1 base and J by 0 bases, with 13 bases between them. The DNA of the CDR3 is TGCAGCGTTGAAGGTGGACTGGGGAGCTCCTACAATGAGCAGTTCTTC. It translates to CSVEGGLGSSYNEQFF.

The CDR3 sequence: CASSPWDASSYEQYF. The CDR3 region has the DNA TGTGCCAGCAGCCCGTGGGACGCCAGCTCCTACGAGCAGTACTTC. The V call is TRBV11-1, the J call TRBJ2-7; D possibly matches TRBD1 or TRBD2 (5 bases each). The V and J ends lost 5 bases and 0 bases respectively, with 14 bases between them. Germline V lookup: CDR1 SGHAT, CDR2 FQDESV (reference sequence). The CDR3 spans 15 residues.

This clone was picked up a small number of times. This chain uses TRBV4-3 with TRBJ1-2, with no clear D. The CDR3 contains 13 residues. Trimming removed 0 bases at V and 9 bases at J, with 11 bases between. Germline V lookup: CDR1 LGHNA, CDR2 YSLEER. CDR3: CASSQDLGRSYTF. Here the CDR3 DNA reads TGCGCCAGCAGCCAAGATCTAGGGAGGAGCTACACCTTC.

The gene calls are TRBV3-1 (or the pseudogene TRBV3-2) and TRBJ1-2; no definite D call. V gave up 0 bases and J gave up 4 bases, with 9 bases separating them. CDR3 length equals 14 residues. Per germline, CDR1 LGHDT and CDR2 YNNKEL (reference sequence). The CDR3 region has the DNA TGTGCCAGCAGCCAAGACCAAGGGAGCTATGGCTACACCTTC. Encoded protein: CASSQDQGSYGYTF.